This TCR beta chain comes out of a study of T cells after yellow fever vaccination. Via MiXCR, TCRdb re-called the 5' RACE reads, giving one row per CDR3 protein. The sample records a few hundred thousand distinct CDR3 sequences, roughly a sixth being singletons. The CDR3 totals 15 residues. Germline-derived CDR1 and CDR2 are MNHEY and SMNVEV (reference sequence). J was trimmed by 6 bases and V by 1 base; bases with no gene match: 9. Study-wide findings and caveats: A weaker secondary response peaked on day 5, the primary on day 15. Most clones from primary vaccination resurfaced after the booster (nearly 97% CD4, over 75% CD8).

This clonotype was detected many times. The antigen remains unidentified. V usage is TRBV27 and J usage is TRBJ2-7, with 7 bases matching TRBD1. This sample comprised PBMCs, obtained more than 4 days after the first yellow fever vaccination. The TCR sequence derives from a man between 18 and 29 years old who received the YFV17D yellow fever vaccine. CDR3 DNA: TGTGCCAGCAGTTTATTAAACAGGGGCGATAGCGAGCAGTACTTC. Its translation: CASSLLNRGDSEQYF.